These 8 T cell receptor beta chains came from one sample sequenced in a study of control samples from healthy donors and cancer patients (dated by TCRdb to 2020 to 2022). The library was made by the immunoSEQ multiplex PCR assay. Held by TCRdb, this immuneACCESS table contains in-frame sequences only and omits some clones. Under half of the omission traces to an unresolved V gene where checked; the cause of the rest is unknown. The sample includes 52,000 or so clones, with 85% to 95% observed a single time. The ten largest account for around 4.2% of the sample. The sequencing input was blood. The receptors originated from a man aged 25 to 40 in good health.

The rearrangement links TRBV6-5 to TRBJ2-3; TRBD1 matches 7 bases. V lost 0 bases to trimming and J lost 4 bases; unmatched junction nucleotides: 4. The germline gives CDR1 MNHEY, CDR2 SVGAGI. The CDR3 covers 15 residues. CDR3 sequence: CASSYSTGIPDTQYF. CDR3 coding DNA: TGTGCCAGCAGTTACTCGACAGGGATCCCAGATACGCAGTATTTT.

The chain couples TRBV12-3 or TRBV12-4 to TRBJ2-1, with D possibly matching TRBD1 (6 bases). The CDR3 is 12 amino acids. V was clipped by 8 bases and J by 7 bases, with 12 bases between them. The CDR3 DNA is TGTGCCAGCCGTTCAGGGGAAAATGAGCAGTTCTTC. It specifies CASRSGENEQFF.

The chain couples TRBV28 to TRBJ2-7; 7 bases are a match to TRBD1. Per germline, CDR1 MDHEN and CDR2 SYDVKM. The CDR3 loop spans 12 amino acids. V dropped 6 bases and J dropped 5; count of bases not matched to a gene: 4. CDR3: CASSFDRDEQYF. Written as DNA, the CDR3 is TGTGCCAGCAGCTTTGACAGGGACGAGCAGTACTTC.

This chain connects TRBV6-5 to TRBJ2-6, with D tentatively TRBD2 (5 bases). The CDR3 has 15 amino acids. The ends were cut back, 7 bases at V and 0 bases at J, with 10 bases in the middle. Per the germline V gene, CDR1 is MNHEY and CDR2 is SVGAGI. The CDR3 loop is CASIGSSSGANVLTF. CDR3 bases: TGTGCCAGCATTGGGAGTTCCTCTGGGGCCAACGTCCTGACTTTC.

This clone was found a few times. This sequence joins TRBV23-1 and TRBJ2-1, with 12 positions matching TRBD2. TRBV23-1 is assigned to the ORF class and has an uncertain function. This CDR3 is built from 21 residues. Trimming removed 2 bases from V and 0 bases from J; junction bases left unmatched: 14. The CDR3 loop is CASSQKIGLAGPLSSYNEQFF. The CDR3, as DNA: TGCGCCAGCAGTCAAAAGATAGGACTAGCGGGACCCCTTAGCTCCTACAATGAGCAGTTCTTC.

The chain combines TRBV9 with TRBJ1-6; the D gene is possibly TRBD1 (5 bases). Between the trimmed V and J ends, which lost 3 bases and 7 bases, there was a span of 17 bases. The germline V gene has CDR1 SGDLS and CDR2 YYNGEE. The CDR3 extends over 16 amino acids. CDR3 sequence reads: CASSATQLPGNSPLHF. The CDR3, as DNA: TGTGCCAGCAGCGCCACCCAACTGCCAGGGAATTCACCCCTCCACTTT.

The gene calls are TRBV5-1 and TRBJ1-3, with D possibly TRBD1 on 6 matching bases. The CDR3 has 16 amino acids. From germline, CDR1 is SGHRS and CDR2 YFSETQ. V was pared by 1 base and J by 0 bases, with 11 bases between. CDR3 amino acids: CASSLNRAYSGNTIYF. DNA for the CDR3: TGCGCCAGCAGCTTGAACAGGGCTTACTCTGGAAACACCATATATTTT.

J is TRBJ1-5 and V is TRBV19; the D gene is possibly TRBD1 (5 bases). V was clipped by 8 bases and J by 1 base, with 15 bases between them. The CDR3 is 15 amino acids. Germline CDR1 LNHDA, CDR2 SQIVND (reference sequence). CDR3 residues: CASEYSPGSNQPQHF. CDR3 bases: TGTGCCAGTGAGTATAGTCCAGGGAGCAATCAGCCCCAGCATTTT.